This entry lists 20 T cell receptor beta chains sequenced from one sample in a study of cytotoxic CD8 clonotypes in ibrutinib-treated CLL. Some clones are missing from TCRdb's copy, which holds only in-frame ones; the method was immunoSEQ multiplex PCR. The table lists about 200,000 clones, 79% of them singletons, with approximately 10% in the top ten. The input for sequencing was PBMCs, taken after 12 months of ibrutinib treatment. These receptors originate from a human donor with chronic lymphocytic leukemia.

The V gene is TRBV19, the J gene TRBJ2-7; D may be TRBD2 (6 bases). The V and J ends lost 5 bases and 2 bases respectively, with 10 bases between them. Germline CDR1 is LNHDA and CDR2 is SQIVND (reference sequence). CDR3 length: 13 amino acids. CDR3 bases: TGTGCCAGTAGTGCGGGGCTCCCCTACGAGCAGTACTTC. Translated, it gives CASSAGLPYEQYF. Full variable domain (rest looked up from reference TRBV19 and TRBJ2-7): DGGITQSPKYLFRKEGQNVTLSCEQNLNHDAMYWYRQDPGQGLRLIYYSQIVNDFQKGDIAEGYSVSREKKESFPLTVTSAQKNPTAFYLCASSAGLPYEQYFGPGTRLTVT.

The V call is TRBV27, the J call TRBJ1-2, with TRBD1 as a possible D gene (6 bases). Between the trimmed V and J ends, which lost 10 bases and 8 bases, there was a span of 20 bases. The CDR3 has 13 residues. Per the germline V gene, CDR1 is MNHEY and CDR2 is SMNVEV (reference sequence). The CDR3 region is CATKMGGGAGYTF. The CDR3 DNA reads TGTGCCACCAAAATGGGGGGGGGCGCGGGCTACACCTTC.

The chain uses TRBV7-8 and TRBJ2-7, with D tentatively TRBD1 (6 bases). Germline CDR1 SGHVS, CDR2 FQNEAQ. The CDR3 spans 16 residues. Trimming took off 5 bases at V and 0 bases at J, with 17 bases between the two ends. The CDR3 here is CASSNQMTGSSYEQYF. The CDR3 bases are TGTGCCAGCAGCAACCAAATGACAGGTTCCTCCTACGAGCAGTACTTC. Full variable domain (remainder filled in from reference TRBV7-8 and TRBJ2-7): GAGVSQSPRYKVAKRGQDVALRCDPISGHVSLFWYQQALGQGPEFLTYFQNEAQLDKSGLPSDRFFAERPEGSVSTLKIQRTQQEDSAVYLCASSNQMTGSSYEQYFGPGTRLTVT.

The chain links TRBV5-1 to TRBJ2-2; D is ambiguous. The CDR3 extends over 15 amino acids. Trimming pared 2 bases from V and 5 bases from J, leaving 13 bases between. Germline loops: CDR1 SGHRS, CDR2 YFSETQ. The CDR3 DNA reads TGCGCCAGCAGCTTTGGCGACCAGTTTACCGGGGAGCTGTTTTTT. Translated: CASSFGDQFTGELFF.

The V call is TRBV5-1, the J call TRBJ2-1; the match to TRBD2 covers 11 bases. Germline lookup yields CDR1 SGHRS and CDR2 YFSETQ. The J segment lost 5 bases and the V segment lost 4 bases, leaving 14 bases of the junction unmatched. The CDR3 totals 18 residues. This CDR3 is CASSQVPFAGLADNEQFF. The CDR3 coding sequence is TGCGCCAGCAGCCAGGTTCCCTTCGCGGGACTAGCGGACAATGAGCAGTTCTTC.

V is TRBV4-2 and J is TRBJ2-7; 8 nucleotides align to TRBD2. Germline V gene sequence: CDR1 LGHNA, CDR2 YNFKEQ. There are 18 residues in the CDR3. The ends lost 0 bases at V and 1 base at J; junction bases unmatched: 11. In DNA form, the CDR3 reads TGTGCCAGCAGCCAAGATCGAAGTAGCGGGACGATTTCCTACGAGCAGTACTTC. Its protein is CASSQDRSSGTISYEQYF.

The J gene is TRBJ2-7, the V gene TRBV7-9; possibly TRBD1 or TRBD2 for D (5 bases each). Germline loops: CDR1 SEHNR, CDR2 FQNEAQ (reference sequence). The CDR3 covers 14 residues. V dropped 1 base and J dropped 2 bases, with 9 bases sitting between them. CDR3 sequence: CASSLVGGPYEQYF. The CDR3 DNA reads as TGTGCCAGCAGCTTAGTTGGGGGACCCTACGAGCAGTACTTC.

V usage is TRBV6-1 and J usage is TRBJ1-4, with a weak D call TRBD1 (5 bases). V was pared by 10 bases and J by 12 bases, with 12 bases between. Germline CDR1 and CDR2: MNHNS and SASEGT. CDR3 length: 10 amino acids. CDR3 bases: TGTGCCACCTGGGGCGCGGAACTGTTTTTT. Protein product: CATWGAELFF.

The J gene is TRBJ2-7, the V gene TRBV27; TRBD1 matches at 9 bases. CDR1 is MNHEY, CDR2 SMNVEV, per germline (reference sequence). V was clipped by 2 bases and J by 5 bases; unmatched bases: 7. The CDR3 contains 15 residues. In nucleotides, the CDR3 is TGTGCCAGCAGTTTAGAGCGGGACAGGGTCCACGAGCAGTACTTC. Protein sequence: CASSLERDRVHEQYF.

The V and J genes are TRBV4-1 and TRBJ2-5; D may correspond to TRBD1 or TRBD2 (5 bases each). CDR1 is MGHRA, CDR2 YSYEKL, per germline. The CDR3 contains 15 residues. V dropped 4 bases and J dropped 5 bases, with 17 bases sitting between them. CDR3 sequence reads: CASSPRGTFGETQYF. CDR3 DNA sequence: TGCGCCAGCAGCCCCAGAGGGACCTTCGGGGAGACCCAGTACTTC.

V and J are TRBV27 and TRBJ2-7, with 7 positions matching TRBD2. With V trimmed by 6 bases and J by 0 bases, 8 bases remained unmatched. The CDR3 is made up of 15 amino acids. Germline V gene data show CDR1 as MNHEY and CDR2 as SMNVEV (reference sequence). CDR3 in DNA: TGTGCCAGCAGCCAGCCCACTAGCGCCTCCTACGAGCAGTACTTC. Translated: CASSQPTSASYEQYF.

The chain links TRBV10-3 to TRBJ2-7; 11 bases map to TRBD1. Germline CDR1 ENHRY, CDR2 SYGVKD. The CDR3 runs to 13 residues. With V trimmed by 9 bases and J by 9 bases, 10 bases remained unmatched. Here the CDR3 DNA reads TGTGCCATGGGACAGGGGGGGCTCGAGGGGCAGTACTTC. Protein sequence: CAMGQGGLEGQYF.

The chain employs TRBV10-3 and TRBJ2-3; maybe TRBD2 (6 bases). The V end was cut by 3 bases, the J end by 4 bases, with 14 bases between. This CDR3 comprises 15 residues. The germline CDR1 and CDR2 sequences are ENHRY and SYGVKD. CDR3 protein: CAISDVTRSADTQYF. CDR3 DNA: TGTGCCATCAGTGATGTGACTAGAAGTGCAGATACGCAGTATTTT.

The V call is TRBV6-1, the J call TRBJ2-7; tentatively, D is TRBD1 or TRBD2 (5 bases each). Germline V CDR1 and CDR2: MNHNS, SASEGT. The CDR3 runs 13 residues. V was shortened by 7 bases and J by 5 bases, with 15 bases between the two germline ends. The CDR3 DNA reads as TGTGCCAGCATCCTATTTGGGGGACACGAGCAGTACTTC. It codes for CASILFGGHEQYF.

The rearrangement joins TRBV4-1 to TRBJ2-2, with TRBD2 as a possible D gene (7 bases). Trimming shortened V by 1 base and J by 6 bases, and 12 bases separated the two germline ends. CDR1 MGHRA and CDR2 YSYEKL come from the germline V gene. The CDR3 has 15 amino acids. For the CDR3, the DNA is TGCGCCAGCAGCCAAGCACGGGGGGCCCCCGGGGAGCTGTTTTTT. Amino acids: CASSQARGAPGELFF.

This clone has more than one count but fewer than ten. The J gene is TRBJ2-3, the V gene TRBV7-9, with 10 positions matching TRBD2. V shed 5 bases and J 2 bases; nucleotides not matched to a gene: 4. CDR1 and CDR2 (germline): SEHNR, FQNEAQ (reference sequence). This CDR3 comprises 15 residues. DNA for the CDR3: TGTGCCAGCAGCGTACTAGCGGGGTACACAGATACGCAGTATTTT. Translated, it gives CASSVLAGYTDTQYF.

V is TRBV5-1 and J is TRBJ2-5, with D perhaps matching TRBD1 (5 bases). CDR1 and CDR2 from the germline V gene are SGHRS and YFSETQ. The length of the CDR3 is 15 residues. V lost 7 bases, J lost 5 bases, and 21 bases lay in between. The CDR3 coding sequence is TGCGCCAGCCGCCCAAGGGCAGGGAATGTGGAGACCCAGTACTTC. Encoded protein: CASRPRAGNVETQYF.

The chain is built from TRBV9 and TRBJ1-3; unclear D gene. CDR3 size: 12 residues. The germline V and J ends were trimmed by 5 bases and 3 bases, with 6 bases remaining between them. CDR1 and CDR2 (germline): SGDLS, YYNGEE. The CDR3 sequence: CASRGFGNTIYF. The CDR3 coding sequence is TGTGCCAGCAGGGGGTTTGGAAACACCATATATTTT.

The rearrangement links TRBV27 to TRBJ2-1; D is ambiguous. This CDR3 is built from 14 residues. V was pared by 7 bases and J by 9 bases, with 19 bases between. Germline V lookup: CDR1 MNHEY, CDR2 SMNVEV (reference sequence). The CDR3 sequence: CASIRAPGIGEQFF. CDR3 nucleotides: TGTGCCAGCATCCGGGCGCCCGGTATTGGTGAGCAGTTCTTC.

The chain joins TRBV28 to TRBJ2-7; unclear D gene. CDR1 MDHEN and CDR2 SYDVKM come from the germline V gene. V lost 5 bases and J 2 bases, leaving 13 bases between the germline ends. The CDR3 runs to 14 residues. The CDR3, as DNA: TGTGCCAGCAGTGCCTCCGGTGGCACCTACGAGCAGTACTTC. This sequence encodes CASSASGGTYEQYF.